The text below deals with one T cell receptor (beta chain). Antigen: not known. An approximately 210 ng quantity of DNA, roughly 29,000 T cell genomes, went into the sorted-subset replicate PCRs. Profiling relied on immunoSEQ multiplex PCR, and the TCRdb table lists in-frame clones only, not all of them. The data hold about 1 million clones, with roughly 80% observed a single time. With 5 bases removed from V and 0 bases from J, the gap between germline ends came to 9 bases. CDR3 length equals 14 residues. Germline CDR1 MNHEY, CDR2 SVGAGI. The record originates from a study of shared clonotypes between healthy human individuals. General study findings and limits: Depth was large, yet rarefaction showed that sorted-subset sequencing was incomplete.

The chain recombines TRBV6-5 with TRBJ2-3; no definite D call. The TCR was taken from a man younger than 30 in good health. Sequencing was done on a sample of memory CD4+ T cells sorted from blood. Subset noted: CD45RA-negative fraction. CDR3 coding DNA: TGTGCCAGCAGTGTAGACTTTAGCACAGATACGCAGTATTTT. It encodes CASSVDFSTDTQYF.